This is a list of T cell receptor beta chains from one sample in a study of shared clonotypes between healthy human individuals. The method was immunoSEQ multiplex PCR; TCRdb's version includes in-frame clones alone and lacks a portion of them. The table lists under 1,100,000 clones, approximately 80% of them singletons, with under 0.8% in the top ten. The sample was memory CD4+ T cells from PBMCs. These receptor sequences come from a man younger than 35 in good health. Some clones in this sample may be carry-over from other donors' samples. CDR3s include the opening cysteine and the closing phenylalanine or tryptophan. D genes are given only for firm matches. The size of a clone is reported for some rows only, either as once, few or many, or as a class for expanded clones.

clone_size: -; d_call: -; j_call: TRBJ1-1; v_call: TRBV6-5; cdr3_aa: CASSYSRNTEAFF; cdr3_nt: TGTGCCAGCAGTTATTCCCGTAACACTGAAGCTTTCTTT
clone_size: -; d_call: -; j_call: TRBJ1-3; v_call: TRBV10-3; cdr3_aa: CAISDTQSSGNTIYF; cdr3_nt: TGTGCCATCAGTGACACTCAGAGCTCTGGAAACACCATATATTTT
clone_size: -; d_call: -; j_call: TRBJ2-5; v_call: TRBV5-1; cdr3_aa: CASSPNEGVATQYF; cdr3_nt: TGCGCCAGCAGCCCCAACGAAGGGGTGGCGACCCAGTACTTC
clone_size: -; d_call: TRBD2; j_call: TRBJ2-3; v_call: TRBV4-1; cdr3_aa: CASSQSGLAGGSTDTQYF; cdr3_nt: TGCGCCAGCAGCCAATCGGGACTAGCGGGAGGGAGCACAGATACGCAGTATTTT
clone_size: -; d_call: TRBD2; j_call: TRBJ2-1; v_call: TRBV5-4; cdr3_aa: CASSPPGTSANNEQFF; cdr3_nt: TGTGCCAGCAGCCCCCCCGGGACTAGCGCGAACAATGAGCAGTTCTTC
clone_size: -; d_call: TRBD1; j_call: TRBJ2-5; v_call: TRBV7-9; cdr3_aa: CASSLDRGGETQYF; cdr3_nt: TGTGCCAGCAGCTTGGACAGGGGGGGAGAGACCCAGTACTTC
clone_size: -; d_call: TRBD1; j_call: TRBJ2-1; v_call: TRBV28; cdr3_aa: CASRAAGGFDEQFF; cdr3_nt: TGTGCCAGCAGGGCGGCAGGGGGCTTCGATGAGCAGTTCTTC
clone_size: -; d_call: TRBD1; j_call: TRBJ2-6; v_call: TRBV5-1; cdr3_aa: CASSGGQGTGANVLTF; cdr3_nt: TGCGCCAGCAGCGGGGGACAGGGAACAGGGGCCAACGTCCTGACTTTC
clone_size: -; d_call: -; j_call: TRBJ1-1; v_call: TRBV11-2; cdr3_aa: CASSSLRGKNTEAFF; cdr3_nt: TGTGCCAGCAGCTCCTTACGGGGGAAGAACACTGAAGCTTTCTTT
clone_size: once; d_call: -; j_call: TRBJ2-7; v_call: TRBV5-1; cdr3_aa: CASSLGGDLEQYF; cdr3_nt: TGCGCCAGCAGCTTGGGCGGCGACTTGGAGCAGTACTTC
clone_size: once; d_call: TRBD2; j_call: TRBJ2-7; v_call: TRBV5-6; cdr3_aa: CASSSGTSGTREQYF; cdr3_nt: TGTGCCAGCAGCTCCGGGACTAGCGGGACTAGGGAGCAGTACTTC
clone_size: few; d_call: -; j_call: TRBJ2-2; v_call: TRBV30; cdr3_aa: CAWNENTGELFF; cdr3_nt: TGTGCCTGGAATGAAAACACCGGGGAGCTGTTTTTT
clone_size: -; d_call: TRBD1; j_call: TRBJ1-2; v_call: TRBV6-6; cdr3_aa: CASSRPGQGGSGYTF; cdr3_nt: TGTGCCAGCAGCCGACCGGGACAGGGGGGTAGTGGCTACACCTTC
clone_size: -; d_call: -; j_call: TRBJ2-5; v_call: TRBV28; cdr3_aa: CASSPPTAQETQYF; cdr3_nt: TGTGCCAGCAGTCCTCCGACAGCTCAAGAGACCCAGTACTTC
clone_size: -; d_call: TRBD2; j_call: TRBJ2-5; v_call: TRBV27; cdr3_aa: CASAWRSGGETQYF; cdr3_nt: TGTGCCAGCGCATGGCGGTCGGGAGGTGAGACCCAGTACTTC
clone_size: -; d_call: TRBD1; j_call: TRBJ1-1; v_call: TRBV19; cdr3_aa: CASTSQGARAEAFF; cdr3_nt: TGTGCCAGTACCTCACAGGGGGCTCGGGCTGAAGCTTTCTTT
clone_size: -; d_call: -; j_call: TRBJ2-1; v_call: TRBV29-1; cdr3_aa: CSVALSLYNEQFF; cdr3_nt: TGCAGCGTTGCACTCAGTCTCTACAATGAGCAGTTCTTC
clone_size: -; d_call: -; j_call: TRBJ1-1; v_call: TRBV5-1; cdr3_aa: CASSLEGTGSRTEAFF; cdr3_nt: TGCGCCAGCAGCTTGGAAGGGACGGGGTCTAGGACTGAAGCTTTCTTT
clone_size: -; d_call: -; j_call: TRBJ2-1; v_call: TRBV5-1; cdr3_aa: CASSLGAISYNEQFF; cdr3_nt: TGCGCCAGCAGCTTGGGGGCTATCTCCTACAATGAGCAGTTCTTC
clone_size: many; d_call: -; j_call: TRBJ1-2; v_call: TRBV20-1; cdr3_aa: CSARRGYTF; cdr3_nt: TGCAGTGCTAGAAGAGGCTACACCTTC
clone_size: -; d_call: TRBD1; j_call: TRBJ1-2; v_call: TRBV27; cdr3_aa: CASSLSPGQVYEYDGYTF; cdr3_nt: TGTGCCAGCAGTTTAAGCCCGGGACAGGTCTATGAGTACGATGGCTACACCTTC
clone_size: -; d_call: -; j_call: TRBJ1-4; v_call: TRBV5-1; cdr3_aa: CASSLATGQAASNEKLFF; cdr3_nt: TGCGCCAGCAGCTTGGCCACGGGGCAGGCGGCGAGCAACGAAAAACTGTTTTTT
clone_size: many; d_call: -; j_call: TRBJ1-4; v_call: TRBV5-1; cdr3_aa: CASSLGQATNEKLFF; cdr3_nt: TGCGCCAGCAGCTTGGGACAGGCAACTAATGAAAAACTGTTTTTT
clone_size: -; d_call: -; j_call: TRBJ2-2; v_call: TRBV30; cdr3_aa: CASSFQVNTGELFF; cdr3_nt: TGTGCCTCCTCCTTCCAGGTGAACACCGGGGAGCTGTTTTTT
clone_size: -; d_call: -; j_call: TRBJ2-3; v_call: TRBV27; cdr3_aa: CASSLSPAGGQGTQYF; cdr3_nt: TGTGCCAGCAGTTTATCCCCAGCGGGAGGACAGGGTACGCAGTATTTT
clone_size: once; d_call: TRBD1; j_call: TRBJ1-2; v_call: TRBV27; cdr3_aa: CASRGGTGRNYGYTF; cdr3_nt: TGTGCCAGCAGGGGGGGGACAGGGCGGAACTATGGCTACACCTTC
clone_size: -; d_call: -; j_call: TRBJ2-1; v_call: TRBV4-1; cdr3_aa: CASSQVPGRYNEQFF; cdr3_nt: TGCGCCAGCAGCCAAGTCCCGGGACGTTACAATGAGCAGTTCTTC
clone_size: -; d_call: TRBD1; j_call: TRBJ1-5; v_call: TRBV15; cdr3_aa: CATSTDGTGSFQPQHF; cdr3_nt: TGTGCCACCAGCACCGATGGGACAGGGAGTTTCCAGCCCCAGCATTTT
clone_size: once; d_call: TRBD1; j_call: TRBJ2-6; v_call: TRBV9; cdr3_aa: CASSTGVGANVLTF; cdr3_nt: TGTGCCAGCAGTACAGGGGTCGGGGCCAACGTCCTGACTTTC
clone_size: -; d_call: -; j_call: TRBJ2-6; v_call: TRBV9; cdr3_aa: CASSVAGSGANVLTF; cdr3_nt: TGTGCCAGCAGCGTAGCGGGCTCTGGGGCCAACGTCCTGACTTTC
clone_size: once; d_call: TRBD1; j_call: TRBJ1-2; v_call: TRBV4-1; cdr3_aa: CASSQVSLQGAYGYTF; cdr3_nt: TGCGCCAGCAGCCAGGTTAGCTTACAGGGGGCGTATGGCTACACCTTC
clone_size: once; d_call: -; j_call: TRBJ2-7; v_call: TRBV7-6; cdr3_aa: CASSHRDTYEQYF; cdr3_nt: TGTGCCAGCAGCCACCGGGACACGTACGAGCAGTACTTC
clone_size: many; d_call: TRBD2; j_call: TRBJ2-7; v_call: TRBV28; cdr3_aa: CASSSPSGSVYKQYF; cdr3_nt: TGTGCCAGCAGTTCCCCGAGCGGGAGCGTATATAAGCAGTACTTC
clone_size: -; d_call: TRBD1; j_call: TRBJ1-3; v_call: TRBV6-6; cdr3_aa: CASSSTGTAFF; cdr3_nt: TGTGCCAGCAGTTCTACCGGGACAGCCTTTTTT
clone_size: -; d_call: -; j_call: TRBJ2-3; v_call: TRBV4-1; cdr3_aa: CASSSQAGPTQYF; cdr3_nt: TGCGCCAGCAGCTCGCAGGCAGGGCCCACGCAGTATTTT
clone_size: -; d_call: TRBD2; j_call: TRBJ2-3; v_call: TRBV5-1; cdr3_aa: CASSPRTSDTDTQYF; cdr3_nt: TGCGCCAGCAGCCCCCGGACTAGCGACACAGATACGCAGTATTTT
clone_size: -; d_call: TRBD1; j_call: TRBJ2-5; v_call: TRBV29-1; cdr3_aa: CSASQGQETQYF; cdr3_nt: TGCAGCGCTTCACAGGGGCAAGAGACCCAGTACTTC
clone_size: once; d_call: -; j_call: TRBJ2-7; v_call: TRBV7-3; cdr3_aa: CASSFQTSSEQYF; cdr3_nt: TGTGCCAGCAGCTTTCAGACTAGTTCCGAGCAGTACTTC
clone_size: -; d_call: -; j_call: TRBJ2-3; v_call: TRBV20-1; cdr3_aa: CSTRGNTQYF; cdr3_nt: TGCAGCACGCGCGGGAATACGCAGTATTTT
clone_size: -; d_call: -; j_call: TRBJ1-6; v_call: TRBV6-6; cdr3_aa: CASRLEGLSPLHF; cdr3_nt: TGTGCCAGCAGGTTAGAGGGCCTTTCACCCCTCCACTTT
clone_size: -; d_call: TRBD1; j_call: TRBJ2-1; v_call: TRBV28; cdr3_aa: CASSKQGARDEQFF; cdr3_nt: TGTGCCAGCAGTAAACAGGGGGCTAGGGATGAGCAGTTCTTC
clone_size: once; d_call: TRBD2; j_call: TRBJ2-1; v_call: TRBV30; cdr3_aa: CAWSVGSGSPNEQFF; cdr3_nt: TGTGCCTGGAGTGTAGGGAGCGGGAGCCCGAATGAGCAGTTCTTC
clone_size: -; d_call: -; j_call: TRBJ1-5; v_call: TRBV7-2; cdr3_aa: CASSPGQRGQPQHF; cdr3_nt: TGTGCCAGCAGCCCTGGACAGAGGGGTCAGCCCCAGCATTTT
clone_size: -; d_call: -; j_call: TRBJ2-3; v_call: TRBV27; cdr3_aa: CASSFWDNADTQYF; cdr3_nt: TGTGCCAGCAGTTTCTGGGATAACGCAGATACGCAGTATTTT
clone_size: -; d_call: TRBD1; j_call: TRBJ2-5; v_call: TRBV6-6; cdr3_aa: CASSYAKPGQEDF; cdr3_nt: TGTGCCAGCAGTTACGCTAAGCCGGGACAGGAGGACTTC
clone_size: -; d_call: TRBD1; j_call: TRBJ1-1; v_call: TRBV9; cdr3_aa: CASSVAPGGIMNTEAFF; cdr3_nt: TGTGCCAGCAGCGTAGCACCAGGGGGGATAATGAACACTGAAGCTTTCTTT
clone_size: -; d_call: TRBD2; j_call: TRBJ2-7; v_call: TRBV10-3; cdr3_aa: CAISGAGGPYEQYF; cdr3_nt: TGTGCCATCAGTGGTGCGGGAGGCCCCTACGAGCAGTACTTC
clone_size: -; d_call: TRBD2; j_call: TRBJ2-5; v_call: TRBV5-8; cdr3_aa: CASSFTGGGETQYF; cdr3_nt: TGTGCCAGCAGCTTCACCGGGGGAGGGGAGACCCAGTACTTC
clone_size: -; d_call: -; j_call: TRBJ2-1; v_call: TRBV10-3; cdr3_aa: CAISRDPLYNEQFF; cdr3_nt: TGTGCCATCAGCCGGGACCCCCTTTACAATGAGCAGTTCTTC
clone_size: -; d_call: TRBD2; j_call: TRBJ2-3; v_call: TRBV6-4; cdr3_aa: CASSLLAGGRDTQYF; cdr3_nt: TGTGCCAGCAGTCTACTAGCGGGAGGGCGAGATACGCAGTATTTT
clone_size: -; d_call: TRBD1; j_call: TRBJ1-2; v_call: TRBV15; cdr3_aa: CATSRDKRQGDGYTF; cdr3_nt: TGTGCCACCAGCAGAGATAAGAGGCAGGGGGATGGCTACACCTTC